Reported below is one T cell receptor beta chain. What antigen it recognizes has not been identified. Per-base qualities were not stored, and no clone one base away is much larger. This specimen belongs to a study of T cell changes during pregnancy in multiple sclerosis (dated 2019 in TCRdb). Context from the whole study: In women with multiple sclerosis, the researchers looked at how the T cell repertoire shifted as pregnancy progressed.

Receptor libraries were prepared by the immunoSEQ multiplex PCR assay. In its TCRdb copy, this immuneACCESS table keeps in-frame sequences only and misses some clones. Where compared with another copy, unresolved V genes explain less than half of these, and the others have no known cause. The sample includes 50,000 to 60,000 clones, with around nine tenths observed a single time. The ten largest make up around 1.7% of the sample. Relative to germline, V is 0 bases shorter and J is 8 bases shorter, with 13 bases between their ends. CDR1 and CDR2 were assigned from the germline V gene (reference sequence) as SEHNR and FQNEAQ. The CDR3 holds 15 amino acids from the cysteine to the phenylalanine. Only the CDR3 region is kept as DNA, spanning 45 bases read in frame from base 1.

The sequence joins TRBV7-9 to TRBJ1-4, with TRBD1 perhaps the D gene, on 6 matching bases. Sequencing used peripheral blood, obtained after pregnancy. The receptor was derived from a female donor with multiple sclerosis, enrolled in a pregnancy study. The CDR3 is CASSLASGEMEKLFF. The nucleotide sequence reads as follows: TGTGCCAGCAGCTTAGCTTCAGGGGAAATGGAAAAACTGTTTTTT.